Presented here are 10 T cell receptor beta chains from one specimen sequenced in a study of T-cell memory formation after mild COVID-19. TCRdb reanalysed the 5' RACE reads using MiXCR and keeps one entry per CDR3 protein. The profile shows a few hundred thousand distinct CDR3 sequences, 16% of them singletons. Sequenced input: PBMCs or a T cell subset sorted from them (not recorded which). Source of these receptors: a man aged 18 to 30 who had mild COVID-19 (a few samples of this study predate the infection). Cell type and time point are not known.

This clonotype was seen ten or more times. Here the CDR3 DNA reads TGTGCCAGCAGCTTGGGGCAAAACTATGGCTACACCTTC. Its translation: CASSLGQNYGYTF. The chain employs TRBV7-9 and TRBJ1-2; a possible D gene is TRBD1 (5 bases). This CDR3 has 13 residues. Trimming left V 3 bases short and J 2 bases short, with 7 bases between. The germline gives CDR1 SEHNR, CDR2 FQNEAQ (reference sequence).

The CDR3 loop is CASSNTGDSPLHF. The CDR3 DNA sequence: TGTGCCAGCAGCAATACCGGGGATTCACCCCTCCACTTT. The chain combines TRBV7-2 with TRBJ1-6; D uncertain. Germline V gives CDR1 SGHTA, CDR2 FQGNSA. This CDR3 is built from 13 residues. The V gene lost 5 bases and the J gene lost 8 bases, with 10 bases spanning the gap.

This chain uses TRBV5-1 with TRBJ2-3; tentatively, D is TRBD1 (5 bases). The CDR3 has 15 amino acids. Germline CDR1 SGHRS, CDR2 YFSETQ. With 0 bases removed from V and 2 bases from J, the gap between germline ends came to 10 bases. The CDR3 sequence is CASSLEGRVTDTQYF. The DNA of the CDR3 is TGCGCCAGCAGCTTGGAGGGCAGGGTCACAGATACGCAGTATTTT. The full variable domain, in which reference TRBV5-1 and TRBJ2-3 provide the parts outside the CDR3, is KAGVTQTPRYLIKTRGQQVTLSCSPISGHRSVSWYQQTPGQGLQFLFEYFSETQRNKGNFPGRFSGRQFSNSRSEMNVSTLELGDSALYLCASSLEGRVTDTQYFGPGTRLTVL.

The rearrangement uses TRBV10-2 and TRBJ1-5; possible D gene TRBD1, 6 bases. The CDR3 length is 14 residues. Trimming cost V 8 bases and J 0 bases, with 11 bases left between them. Germline CDR1 is WSHSY and CDR2 is SAAADI. The CDR3 loop reads CASGDNYSNQPQHF. The CDR3 coding sequence is TGCGCCAGCGGGGACAACTATAGCAATCAGCCCCAGCATTTT.

The table lists this clonotype with a few counts. The rearrangement joins TRBV19 to TRBJ1-5; tentative D call: TRBD1 (5 bases). The ends were cut back, 1 base at V and 1 base at J, with 8 bases in the middle. The CDR3 sequence is 15 residues long. Germline loops: CDR1 LNHDA, CDR2 SQIVND (reference sequence). CDR3 in DNA: TGTGCCAGTAGTATAGTCGGGGGGAGCAATCAGCCCCAGCATTTT. Protein sequence: CASSIVGGSNQPQHF. The full variable domain, with the rest looked up from reference TRBV19 and TRBJ1-5, is DGGITQSPKYLFRKEGQNVTLSCEQNLNHDAMYWYRQDPGQGLRLIYYSQIVNDFQKGDIAEGYSVSREKKESFPLTVTSAQKNPTAFYLCASSIVGGSNQPQHFGDGTRLSIL.

This clonotype was observed many times. The rearrangement joins TRBV6-4 to TRBJ2-3; 10 nucleotides line up with TRBD2. Germline CDR1 reads MRHNA; CDR2 reads SNTAGT. The J segment lost 4 bases and the V segment lost 7 bases, leaving 8 bases of the junction unmatched. The CDR3 has 15 residues. CDR3 sequence reads: CASKSGGAVADTQYF. CDR3 DNA sequence: TGTGCCAGCAAAAGCGGGGGGGCCGTGGCAGATACGCAGTATTTT.

The chain combines TRBV7-2 with TRBJ1-5; D not resolved. Germline V gene lookup returns CDR1 SGHTA and CDR2 FQGNSA. Deletions cut 1 base from V and 11 bases from J, with 12 bases between. The CDR3 consists of 13 residues. The CDR3 DNA sequence: TGTGCCAGCAGCTTAGAGGAGTCGAGGTCCCAGCATTTT. This codes for CASSLEESRSQHF.

This chain links TRBV5-5 with TRBJ2-7, with TRBD2 matching over 7 bases. Germline CDR1 SGHKS, CDR2 YYEKEE (reference sequence). This CDR3 spans 14 amino acids. Losses at the gene ends were 7 bases for V and 0 bases for J; bases not matched to a gene: 7. The CDR3 DNA is TGTGCCAGCGGGAGGGAGCACCGCTCCTACGAGCAGTACTTC. It specifies CASGREHRSYEQYF.

This CDR3 is CASSLYSGGPADTQYF. In DNA form, the CDR3 reads TGTGCCAGCAGCTTGTATAGCGGGGGGCCCGCAGATACGCAGTATTTT. V and J are TRBV5-4 and TRBJ2-3, with TRBD2 matching over 10 bases. Germline V gives CDR1 SGHNT, CDR2 YYREEE (reference sequence). Trimming took 1 base from V and 4 from J; bases not matched to a gene: 6. The CDR3 covers 16 residues.

J is TRBJ2-2 and V is TRBV5-1; 11 bases are shared with TRBD1. The CDR3 spans 15 residues. V shed 4 bases and J 3 bases; nucleotides not matched to a gene: 2. The germline gives CDR1 SGHRS, CDR2 YFSETQ. The CDR3: CASSMGQGDTGELFF. CDR3 DNA: TGCGCCAGCAGCATGGGACAGGGGGACACCGGGGAGCTGTTTTTT.